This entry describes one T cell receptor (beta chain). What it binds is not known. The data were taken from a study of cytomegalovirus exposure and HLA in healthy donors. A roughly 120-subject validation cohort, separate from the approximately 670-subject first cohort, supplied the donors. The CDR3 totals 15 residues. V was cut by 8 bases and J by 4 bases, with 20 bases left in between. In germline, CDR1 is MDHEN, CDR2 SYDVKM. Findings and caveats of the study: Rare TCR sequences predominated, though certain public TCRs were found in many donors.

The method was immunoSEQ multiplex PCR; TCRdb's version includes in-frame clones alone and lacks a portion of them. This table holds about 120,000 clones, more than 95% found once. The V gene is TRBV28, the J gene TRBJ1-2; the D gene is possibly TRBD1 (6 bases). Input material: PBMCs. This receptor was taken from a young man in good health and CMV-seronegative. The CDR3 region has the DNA TGTGCCAGCTCCCCCATCCGGGACACACTCTATGGCTACACCTTC. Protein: CASSPIRDTLYGYTF.